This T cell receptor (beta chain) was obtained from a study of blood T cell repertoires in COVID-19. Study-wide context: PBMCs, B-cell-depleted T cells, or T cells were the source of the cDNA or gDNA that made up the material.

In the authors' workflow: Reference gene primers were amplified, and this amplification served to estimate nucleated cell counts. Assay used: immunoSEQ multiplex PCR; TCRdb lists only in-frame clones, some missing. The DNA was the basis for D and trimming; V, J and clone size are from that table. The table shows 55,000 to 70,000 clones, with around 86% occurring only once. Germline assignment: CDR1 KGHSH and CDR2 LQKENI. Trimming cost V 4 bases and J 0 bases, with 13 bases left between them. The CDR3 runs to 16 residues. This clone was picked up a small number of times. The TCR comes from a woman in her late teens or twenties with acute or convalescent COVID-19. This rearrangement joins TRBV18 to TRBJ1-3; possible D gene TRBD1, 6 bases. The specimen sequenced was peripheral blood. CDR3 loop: CASSLPTGTSGNTIYF. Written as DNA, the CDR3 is TGTGCCAGCTCACTCCCCACAGGGACCTCTGGAAACACCATATATTTT. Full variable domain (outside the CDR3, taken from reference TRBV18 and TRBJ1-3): NAGVMQNPRHLVRRRGQEARLRCSPMKGHSHVYWYRQLPEEGLKFMVYLQKENIIDESGMPKERFSAEFPKEGPSILRIQQVVRGDSAAYFCASSLPTGTSGNTIYFGEGSWLTVV.